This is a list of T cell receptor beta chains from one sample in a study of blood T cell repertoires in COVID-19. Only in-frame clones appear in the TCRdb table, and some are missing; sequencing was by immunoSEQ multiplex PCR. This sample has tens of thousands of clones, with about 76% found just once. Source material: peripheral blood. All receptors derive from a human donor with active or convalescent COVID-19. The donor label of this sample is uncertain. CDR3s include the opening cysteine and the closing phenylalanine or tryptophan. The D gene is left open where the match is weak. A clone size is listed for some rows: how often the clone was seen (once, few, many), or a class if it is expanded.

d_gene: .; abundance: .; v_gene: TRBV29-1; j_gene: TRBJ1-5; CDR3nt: TGCAGCGTGGGGGCGAGAGATCAGCCCCAGCATTTT; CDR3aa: CSVGARDQPQHF
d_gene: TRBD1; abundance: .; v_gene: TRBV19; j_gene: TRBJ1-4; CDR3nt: TGTGCCAGTAGTACAGGGGGAACTAATGAAAAACTGTTTTTT; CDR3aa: CASSTGGTNEKLFF
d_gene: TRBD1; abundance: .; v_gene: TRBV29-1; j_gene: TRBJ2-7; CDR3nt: TGCAGCGTGGAGCCGGGACCCAGGGGGTACGAGCAGTACTTC; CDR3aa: CSVEPGPRGYEQYF
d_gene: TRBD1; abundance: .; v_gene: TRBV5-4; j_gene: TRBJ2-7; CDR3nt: TGTGCCAGCAGCTTGGGCATCGGGACAGGGACCTACGAGCAGTACTTC; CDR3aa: CASSLGIGTGTYEQYF
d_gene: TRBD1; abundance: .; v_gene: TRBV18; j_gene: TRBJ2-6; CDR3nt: TGTGCCAGCTCACCTTACAGGGGCGGTGGGGCCAACGTCCTGACTTTC; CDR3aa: CASSPYRGGGANVLTF
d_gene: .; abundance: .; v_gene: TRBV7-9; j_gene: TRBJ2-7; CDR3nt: TGTGCCAGCAGCTTAGCTCAACGGGAGCAGTACTTC; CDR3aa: CASSLAQREQYF
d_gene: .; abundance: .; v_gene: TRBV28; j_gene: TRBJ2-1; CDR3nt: TGTGCCAGCAGTCCCCTTTCGCGGTACAATGAGCAGTTCTTC; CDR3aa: CASSPLSRYNEQFF
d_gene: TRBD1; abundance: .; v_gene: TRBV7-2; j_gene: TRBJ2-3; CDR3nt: TGTGCCAGCAGCTTAGGGCAGGGGGCGATGGTCGCGGATACGCAGTATTTT; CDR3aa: CASSLGQGAMVADTQYF
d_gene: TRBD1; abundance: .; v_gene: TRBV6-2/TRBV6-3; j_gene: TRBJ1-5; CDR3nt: TGTGCCAGCAGCCCAGGGGGCCGAGGCAATCAGCCCCAGCATTTT; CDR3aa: CASSPGGRGNQPQHF
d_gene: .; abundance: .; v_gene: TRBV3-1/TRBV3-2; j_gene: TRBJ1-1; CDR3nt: TGTGCCAGCAGCCAGGAGGGGTTGGGGGTGGCTGAAGCTTTCTTT; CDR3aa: CASSQEGLGVAEAFF
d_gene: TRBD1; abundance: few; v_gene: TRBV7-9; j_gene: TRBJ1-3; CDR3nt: TGTGCCAGCAGCTTACCCGGGACAGGGGCTGTCTCTGGAAACACCATATATTTT; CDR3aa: CASSLPGTGAVSGNTIYF
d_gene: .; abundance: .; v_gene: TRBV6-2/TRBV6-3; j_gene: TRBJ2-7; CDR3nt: TGTGCCAGCAGTCCCCCGGCCGACTTGGACGAGCAGTACTTC; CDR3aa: CASSPPADLDEQYF
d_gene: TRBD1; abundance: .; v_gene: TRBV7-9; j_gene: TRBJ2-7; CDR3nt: TGTGCCAGCAGCTTACCTGGGCGGACAGGGAGCTACGAGCAGTACTTC; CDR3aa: CASSLPGRTGSYEQYF
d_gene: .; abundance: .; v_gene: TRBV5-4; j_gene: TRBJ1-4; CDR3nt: TGTGCCAGCAGCTCCGGGAACGAAAAACTGTTTTTT; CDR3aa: CASSSGNEKLFF
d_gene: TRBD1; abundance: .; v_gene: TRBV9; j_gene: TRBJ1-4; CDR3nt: TGTGCCAGCAGCGTGGGACAGAATATTGAAAAACTGTTTTTT; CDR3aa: CASSVGQNIEKLFF
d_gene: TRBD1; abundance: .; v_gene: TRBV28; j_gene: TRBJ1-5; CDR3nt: TGTGCCAGCAGTTCCACAGGGGTTGGTCCGCCCCAGCATTTT; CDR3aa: CASSSTGVGPPQHF
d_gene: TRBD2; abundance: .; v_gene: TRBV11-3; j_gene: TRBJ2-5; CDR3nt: TGTGCCAGCTTTCCGGGACTAGCGGTTGAAGAAGAGACCCAGTACTTC; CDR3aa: CASFPGLAVEEETQYF
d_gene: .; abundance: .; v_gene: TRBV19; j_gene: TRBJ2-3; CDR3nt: TGTGCCAGTAGTATAGGCCAGGGGCCGACAGATACGCAGTATTTT; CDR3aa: CASSIGQGPTDTQYF
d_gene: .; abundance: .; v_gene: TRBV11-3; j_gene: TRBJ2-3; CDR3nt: TGTGCCAGCAGACTAAGCACAGATACGCAGTATTTT; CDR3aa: CASRLSTDTQYF
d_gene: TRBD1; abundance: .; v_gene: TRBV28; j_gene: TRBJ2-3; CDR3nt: TGTGCCAGCAGTCGTGGACAGGGGTGGGGTACGCAGTATTTT; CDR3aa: CASSRGQGWGTQYF
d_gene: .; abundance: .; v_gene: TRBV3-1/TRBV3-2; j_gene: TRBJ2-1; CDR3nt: TGTGCCAGCAGCCAAGAAGGGGAAGGGGGTTCCTACAATGAGCAGTTCTTC; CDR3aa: CASSQEGEGGSYNEQFF
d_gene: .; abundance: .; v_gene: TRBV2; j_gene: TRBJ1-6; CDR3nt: TGTGCCAGCAGGGCAGGGAGGGTTAATTCACCCCTCCACTTT; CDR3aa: CASRAGRVNSPLHF
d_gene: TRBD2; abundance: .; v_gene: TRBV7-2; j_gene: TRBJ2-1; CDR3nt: TGTGCCAGCAGCAGAAGCGGGGGCCGCGGGTACAATGAGCAGTTCTTC; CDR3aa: CASSRSGGRGYNEQFF